The entry that follows covers one TCR beta chain sequence. The data stem from a study of shared T cell receptors in the human thymus. CDR3 size: 15 residues. V lost 6 bases and J lost 5; bases outside the gene matches: 10. From germline, CDR1 is MNHEY and CDR2 SMNVEV (reference sequence). Produced via immunoSEQ multiplex PCR; TCRdb's table is partial and in-frame only. The sample consists of about 730,000 clones, approximately 85% of them appearing once. These data are also associated with another study on human thymus T cells. From that report: Obtained as resections during corrective heart surgery, the thymus tissue was then studied. Related work found strong thymic repertoire overlap between unrelated individuals.

The receptor's source is a girl less than two years old with a congenital heart defect. V and J are TRBV27 and TRBJ1-5; TRBD1 aligns across 7 bases. Input material: thymocytes. CDR3 in amino acids: CASSPDREWDQPQHF. CDR3 nucleotide sequence: TGTGCCAGCAGCCCCGACAGGGAGTGGGATCAGCCCCAGCATTTT.